The sequence of this T cell receptor beta chain was determined in a study of CD8 T cells in Susac syndrome. RNA in amounts of about 0.5 to 1 ug was reverse transcribed with random hexamers. Via MiXCR, TCRdb re-called the immunoSEQ multiplex PCR reads, giving one row per CDR3 protein. The profile covers 77,000 or so distinct CDR3 sequences, with 90% to 95% appearing a single time and 0.5% to 0.65% taken by the ten largest. Sequencing was carried out using CD4+ T cells from PBMCs. This receptor was identified in a human donor with Susac syndrome.

The CDR3 coding sequence is TGTGCCAGCAGCTTAGGCCAGCGGGAGAGTACACCCCTTTTCTCTGGGGCCAACGTCCTGACTTTC. Amino acids: CASSLGQRESTPLFSGANVLTF. This chain connects TRBV11-2 to TRBJ2-6; 8 nucleotides match TRBD2. This CDR3 has 22 residues. Trimming took 1 base from V and 0 from J; bases not matched to a gene: 17. Germline CDR1 SGHAT, CDR2 FQNNGV.